This T cell receptor beta chain derives from a study of T-cell reconstitution after alpha-beta-depleted transplantation in children. Per germline, CDR1 MGHRA and CDR2 YSYEKL. The CDR3 sequence is 17 residues long. The V and J ends lost 0 bases and 8 bases respectively, with 22 bases between them. Using unique molecular identifiers, the investigators prepared the TCRbeta library. One entry per CDR3 protein results from TCRdb running MiXCR on the PCR reads. Among approximately 420,000 distinct CDR3 sequences listed, 11% were seen once. The receptor was derived from a human donor who donated a stem cell graft to a child with acute myeloid leukemia. The sample in question was PBMCs from the stem cell graft donor, obtained from the stem cell graft. The chain employs TRBV4-1 and TRBJ2-5; D is possibly TRBD1 or TRBD2 (7 bases each). CDR3 nucleotides: TGCGCCAGCAGCCAAGATTTAGACAGGGTCCCGGGAGGAACCCAGTACTTC. This gives the protein CASSQDLDRVPGGTQYF.